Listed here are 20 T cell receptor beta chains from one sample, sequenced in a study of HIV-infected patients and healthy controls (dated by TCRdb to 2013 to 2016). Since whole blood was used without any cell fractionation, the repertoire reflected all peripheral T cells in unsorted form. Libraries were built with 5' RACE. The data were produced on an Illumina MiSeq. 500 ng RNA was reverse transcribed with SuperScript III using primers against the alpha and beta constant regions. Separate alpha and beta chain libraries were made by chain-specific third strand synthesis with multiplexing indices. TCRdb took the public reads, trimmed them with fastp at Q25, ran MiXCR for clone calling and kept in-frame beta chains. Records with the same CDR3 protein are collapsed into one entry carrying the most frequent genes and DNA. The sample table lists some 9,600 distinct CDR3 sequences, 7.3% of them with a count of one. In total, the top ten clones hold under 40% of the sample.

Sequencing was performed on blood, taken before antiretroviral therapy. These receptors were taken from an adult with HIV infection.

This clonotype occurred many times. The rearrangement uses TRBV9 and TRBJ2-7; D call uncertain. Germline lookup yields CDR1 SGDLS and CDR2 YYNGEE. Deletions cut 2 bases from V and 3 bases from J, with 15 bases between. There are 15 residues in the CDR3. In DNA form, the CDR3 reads TGTGCCAGCAGCGTCTACTCCGGGCCCAGCTACGAGCAGTACTTC. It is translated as CASSVYSGPSYEQYF.

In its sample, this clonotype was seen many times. The CDR3 nucleotides are TGTGCCAGCAGCCCGACAGCGAACACTGAAGCTTTCTTT. Its translation: CASSPTANTEAFF. J is TRBJ1-1 and V is TRBV12-3 or TRBV12-4, with D tentatively TRBD1 (5 bases). The CDR3 runs 13 residues. V lost 6 bases, J lost 1 base, and 9 bases lay in between.

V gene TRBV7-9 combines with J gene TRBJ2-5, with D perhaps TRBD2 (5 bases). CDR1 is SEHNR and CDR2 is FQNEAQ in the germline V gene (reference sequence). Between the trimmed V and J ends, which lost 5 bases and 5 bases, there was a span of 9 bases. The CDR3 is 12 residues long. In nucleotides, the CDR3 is TGTGCCAGCAGCCGGGGTGCGGAGACCCAGTACTTC. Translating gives CASSRGAETQYF.

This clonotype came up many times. CDR3 sequence: CAISAPDVTGELFF. CDR3 DNA: TGTGCCATCAGTGCCCCAGATGTCACCGGGGAGCTGTTTTTT. The genes are TRBV10-3 and TRBJ2-2; no clear D gene. Per germline, CDR1 ENHRY and CDR2 SYGVKD. This CDR3 comprises 14 residues. With 4 bases removed from V and 4 bases from J, the gap between germline ends came to 10 bases.

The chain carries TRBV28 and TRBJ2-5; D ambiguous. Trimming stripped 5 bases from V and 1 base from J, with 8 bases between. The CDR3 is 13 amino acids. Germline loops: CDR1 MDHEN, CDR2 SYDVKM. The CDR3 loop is CASSAAFQETQYF. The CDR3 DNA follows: TGTGCCAGCAGTGCGGCGTTCCAAGAGACCCAGTACTTC.

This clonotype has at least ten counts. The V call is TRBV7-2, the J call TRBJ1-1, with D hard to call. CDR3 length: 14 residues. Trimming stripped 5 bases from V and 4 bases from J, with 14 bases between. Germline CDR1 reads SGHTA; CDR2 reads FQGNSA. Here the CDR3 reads CASSPRQDRTEAFF. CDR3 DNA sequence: TGTGCCAGCAGCCCCCGCCAGGATCGCACTGAAGCTTTCTTT.

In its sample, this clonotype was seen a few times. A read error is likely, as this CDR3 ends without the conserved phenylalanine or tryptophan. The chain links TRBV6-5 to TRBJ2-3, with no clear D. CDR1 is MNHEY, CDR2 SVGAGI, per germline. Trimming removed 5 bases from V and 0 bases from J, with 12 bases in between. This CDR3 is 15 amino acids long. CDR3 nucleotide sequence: TGTGCCAGCAGTCTCCAGACTCCTAGCACAGATACGCAGTATTTG. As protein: CASSLQTPSTDTQYL.

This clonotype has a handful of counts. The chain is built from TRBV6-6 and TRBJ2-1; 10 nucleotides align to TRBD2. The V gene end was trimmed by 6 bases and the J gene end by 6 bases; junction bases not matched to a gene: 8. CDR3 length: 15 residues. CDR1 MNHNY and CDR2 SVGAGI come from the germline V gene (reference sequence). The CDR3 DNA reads TGTGCCAGCAGCCCCCTAGCGGGGGCAGCCAATGAGCAGTTCTTC. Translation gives CASSPLAGAANEQFF.

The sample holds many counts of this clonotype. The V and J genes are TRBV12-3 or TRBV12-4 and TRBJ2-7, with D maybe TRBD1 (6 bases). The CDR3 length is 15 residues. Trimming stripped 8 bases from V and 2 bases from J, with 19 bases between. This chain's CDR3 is CASSPGDKGPYEQYF. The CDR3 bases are TGTGCCAGCTCCCCCGGGGACAAAGGCCCCTACGAGCAGTACTTC.

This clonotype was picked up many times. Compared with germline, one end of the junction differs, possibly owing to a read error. CDR3 sequence (DNA): TGTGCCAGCACTTACACCCAGCGGGGCAACACAGATACGCAGTATTTT. Translated: CASTYTQRGNTDTQYF. The chain combines TRBV6-5 with TRBJ2-3, with 7 bases that match TRBD2. Germline V gives CDR1 MNHEY, CDR2 SVGAGI. This CDR3 has 16 residues.

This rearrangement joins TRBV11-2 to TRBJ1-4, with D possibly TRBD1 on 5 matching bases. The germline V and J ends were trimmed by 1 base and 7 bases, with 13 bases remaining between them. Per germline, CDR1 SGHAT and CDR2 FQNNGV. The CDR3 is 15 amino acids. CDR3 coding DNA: TGTGCCAGCAGCTTAGCGGGGGGAGTGGGTGAAAAACTGTTTTTT. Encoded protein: CASSLAGGVGEKLFF.

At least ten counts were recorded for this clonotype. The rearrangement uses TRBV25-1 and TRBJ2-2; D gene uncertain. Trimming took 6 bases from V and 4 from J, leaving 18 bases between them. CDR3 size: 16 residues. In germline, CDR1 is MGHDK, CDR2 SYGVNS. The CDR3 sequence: CASSVTTAPVTGELFF. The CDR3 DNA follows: TGTGCCAGCAGCGTAACTACGGCCCCGGTCACCGGGGAGCTGTTTTTT.

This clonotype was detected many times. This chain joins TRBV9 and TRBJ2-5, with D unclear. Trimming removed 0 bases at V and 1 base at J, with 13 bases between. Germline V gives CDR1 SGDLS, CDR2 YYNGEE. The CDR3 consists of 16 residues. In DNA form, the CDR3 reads TGTGCCAGCAGCGTAGATCCGGCGGCTACCCAAGAGACCCAGTACTTC. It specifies CASSVDPAATQETQYF.

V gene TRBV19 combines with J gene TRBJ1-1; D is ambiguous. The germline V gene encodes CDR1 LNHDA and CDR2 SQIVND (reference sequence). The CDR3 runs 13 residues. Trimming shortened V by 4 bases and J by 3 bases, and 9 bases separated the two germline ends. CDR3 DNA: TGTGCCAGTAGTACGCGCTGGGACACTGAAGCTTTCTTT. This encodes CASSTRWDTEAFF.

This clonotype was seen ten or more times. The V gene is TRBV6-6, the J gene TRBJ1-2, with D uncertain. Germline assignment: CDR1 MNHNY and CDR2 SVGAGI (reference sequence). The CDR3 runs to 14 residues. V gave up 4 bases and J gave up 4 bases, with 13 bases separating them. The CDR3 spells CASSSPGGFYGYTF. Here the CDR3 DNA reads TGTGCCAGCAGTTCCCCGGGAGGTTTCTATGGCTACACCTTC.

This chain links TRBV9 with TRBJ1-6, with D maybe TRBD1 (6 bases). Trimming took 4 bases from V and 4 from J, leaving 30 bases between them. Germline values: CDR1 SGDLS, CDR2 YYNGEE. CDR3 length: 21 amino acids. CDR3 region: CASSPAGLGGADSGYNSPLHF. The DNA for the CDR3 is TGTGCCAGCAGCCCCGCGGGGCTGGGGGGGGCTGATAGTGGATATAATTCACCCCTCCACTTT.

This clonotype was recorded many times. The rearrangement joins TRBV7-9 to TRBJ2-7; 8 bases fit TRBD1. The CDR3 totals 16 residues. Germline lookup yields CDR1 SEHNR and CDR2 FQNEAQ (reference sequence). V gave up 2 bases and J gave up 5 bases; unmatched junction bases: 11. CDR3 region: CASSLSRTGIPNEQYF. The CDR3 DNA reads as TGTGCCAGCAGCTTAAGTAGGACAGGGATCCCAAACGAGCAGTACTTC.

CDR3 nucleotides: TGTGCCAGCAGGGGGCAAACGGGCACTGAAGCTTTCTTT. Amino acid sequence: CASRGQTGTEAFF. The chain couples TRBV25-1 to TRBJ1-1; weak D call: TRBD1 (5 bases). Trimming pared 6 bases from V and 4 bases from J, leaving 12 bases between. The CDR3 has 13 residues. Germline lookup yields CDR1 MGHDK and CDR2 SYGVNS.

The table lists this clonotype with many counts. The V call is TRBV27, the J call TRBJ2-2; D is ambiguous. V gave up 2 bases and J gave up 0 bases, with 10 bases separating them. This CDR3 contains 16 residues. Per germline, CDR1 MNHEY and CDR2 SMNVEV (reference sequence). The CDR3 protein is CASSLAYPSNTGELFF. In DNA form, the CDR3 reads TGTGCCAGCAGTTTAGCCTACCCATCGAACACCGGGGAGCTGTTTTTT.

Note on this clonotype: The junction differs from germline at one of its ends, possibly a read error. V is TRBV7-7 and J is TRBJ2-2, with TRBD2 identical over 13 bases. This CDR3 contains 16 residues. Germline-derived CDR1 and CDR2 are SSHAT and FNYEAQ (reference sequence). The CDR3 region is CASSFGLAGVTGELFF. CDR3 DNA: TGTGCTAGCAGCTTCGGACTAGCGGGGGTCACCGGGGAGCTGTTTTTT.